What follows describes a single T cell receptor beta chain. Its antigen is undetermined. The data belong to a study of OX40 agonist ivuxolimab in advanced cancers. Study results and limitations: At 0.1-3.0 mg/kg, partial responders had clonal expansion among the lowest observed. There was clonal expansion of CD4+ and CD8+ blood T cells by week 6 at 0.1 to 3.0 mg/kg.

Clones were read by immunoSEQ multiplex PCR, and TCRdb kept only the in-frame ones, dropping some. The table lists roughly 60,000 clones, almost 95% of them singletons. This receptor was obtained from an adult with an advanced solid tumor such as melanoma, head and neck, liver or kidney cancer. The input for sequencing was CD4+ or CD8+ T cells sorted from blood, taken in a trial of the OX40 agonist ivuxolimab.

The CDR3 bases are TGTGCCAGCAGTCCTACAGGGGGTGATAACTATGGCTACACCTTC. Residues: CASSPTGGDNYGYTF. The gene calls are TRBV27 and TRBJ1-2; 8 bases align to TRBD1. The CDR3 contains 15 residues. The V gene end was trimmed by 5 bases and the J gene end by 1 base; junction bases not matched to a gene: 6. Germline V CDR1 and CDR2: MNHEY, SMNVEV (reference sequence).